This record looks at one TCR beta chain sequence and its context. Its target is not known. This entry comes from a study of cytomegalovirus exposure and HLA in healthy donors. Study findings and constraints: Donors belonging to an Asian-associated ancestry cluster reportedly showed fewer N-insertions in productive TCRs than the roughly 670-donor mean, according to what a later analysis found. The records held CMV serostatus as the only immune exposure information. Analyses of presence and absence presupposed an approximately uniform sequencing depth across donors.

PCR used 60 Vbeta primers and 13 Jbeta primers. Assay: immunoSEQ multiplex PCR; the TCRdb copy retains only in-frame clones and omits some. The sample includes 95,000 to 150,000 clones, approximately 72% of them seen just once. Germline V gene lookup returns CDR1 MGHRA and CDR2 YSYEKL. CDR3 length: 16 residues. V was clipped by 1 base and J by 6 bases, with 19 bases between them. The study sampled nominally healthy donors, though unrecorded immune exposures were likely. The gene calls are TRBV4-1 and TRBJ2-7, with a tentative D call TRBD1 (6 bases). The sequencing sample was made of PBMCs. The clonotype originates from a man aged 18 to 30 in good health and CMV-seronegative. The CDR3 bases are TGCGCCAGCAGCCAAGTGAAGGGGGTCGGCTATCTCGAGCAGTACTTC. It translates to CASSQVKGVGYLEQYF.